This TCR beta chain was profiled in a study of T cell responses to AZD1222 COVID-19 vaccine (dated by TCRdb to the early 2020s). Describing the broader study: A total of 230 to 250 trial participants underwent TCR sequencing, of whom 207 had received two doses of AZD1222 and about 25 had received two doses of the MenACWY control vaccine. Trial participants were enrolled by age into 18-55, 56-69 and 70-plus year subgroups, with 148, 28 and 57 TCR-sequenced participants respectively. On the study overall, not on this receptor specifically: Reportedly, close to half of the unique spike-specific TCRs recognized epitopes lying outside the regions that are mutated in the B.1.351 and B.1.1.7 variants. After two AZD1222 doses, spike-specific TCR breadth and depth were significantly higher than at day 0 and than in MenACWY recipients. The whole spike protein was spanned by vaccine-associated CD4 TCRs, and dominant responses were seen in regions 160-218 and 743-854. The 56-69-year group was small, and its depth increase did not reach significance, likely because of low power. Conclusions about previously exposed vaccinees are limited, since just a handful of AZD1222 recipients were seropositive for SARS-CoV-2 at baseline. Participants were mostly white British and included more females than males, and it was suggested by the authors that clonal diversity may have been underestimated. Because no day 14 peak-response samples were available, repertoires were characterized only after the peak T cell response.

The CDR3 regions of human TCRbeta chains were subjected to immunosequencing. The paper's data handling went like this. Repertoire TCRs were checked for matches against a reference library of SARS-CoV-2-specific TCRs that had been generated using the MIRA antigen-specificity platform. Breadth was defined as the fraction of unique TCRs that were SARS-CoV-2-associated, and depth was defined as the fraction of total T cells that were SARS-CoV-2-associated. Using the MIRA data, each spike-specific TCR was assigned both to the spike region to which the TCR was reactive and to a CD4 or CD8 class. Log10-transformed breadth and depth values were compared by one-way ANOVA with Sidak's multiple comparisons tests. TCRdb carries this immuneACCESS record with in-frame sequences only. Its versions omit some clonotypes, under half of them owing to an unresolved V gene in the studies checked, with the rest unexplained. That table supplies the V and J calls and clone size; D and trimming were determined from the DNA. The table for this sample lists around 160,000 clones; 75% to 95% of them were counted only once. Around 2.8% of the sample is held by the ten biggest clonotypes.

On this clone: Its antigen remains undetermined. No clone much larger than this one lies a single base away; base qualities are absent.

V sheds 1 base and J sheds 5 bases, leaving 9 bases between their ends. Including cysteine and phenylalanine, the CDR3 has 13 amino acids. Just CDR3 DNA is preserved here, 39 bases in frame from base 1. Reading the germline V gene gives CDR1 MGHDK and CDR2 SYGVNS. The sample's time point, from its label and the paper: baseline before first vaccination. The treatment or condition label for this specimen denotes: meningococcal conjugate vaccine given as trial control. Vaccinee samples came from UK trials COV001 and COV002, including a single-blind randomized controlled phase 2/3 trial of AZD1222 (ChAdOx1 nCoV-19) in healthy adults. Trial participant PBMC samples were collected at day 0 and day 28 after the second dose for TCRbeta chain sequencing.

This clonotype was sampled from an adult in good health. This material consisted of peripheral blood, taken on day 0 of MenACWY control vaccination. The chain was built from TRBV25-1 and TRBJ2-7, with no confidently assigned D gene. The bases read TGTGCCAGCAGTGAATTCTGGAGAAACGAGCAGTACTTC. This sequence encodes CASSEFWRNEQYF.